This TCR beta chain was identified during a study of cytomegalovirus exposure and HLA in healthy donors. Across the study: Early released data had about 85 million unique TCRs, all coming from HLA-typed donors.

This clone was detected once. What it binds is not known. General study results and limits: One variant, a missense change in DCLRE1C, was linked in a later analysis to TCR beta V- and J-gene trimming.

PCR primers comprised 60 Vbeta and 13 Jbeta primers. Some clones are missing from TCRdb's copy, which holds only in-frame ones; the method was immunoSEQ multiplex PCR. The sample records 80,000 to 95,000 clones, roughly 79% being singletons. The sequencing input was PBMCs. The clonotype was recovered from a woman aged 25 to 39 in good health and CMV-seronegative.

The DNA for the CDR3 is TGCGCCAGCAGAAGCGGAGCCTACAATGAGCAGTTCTTC. This translates into CASRSGAYNEQFF. V is TRBV5-1 and J is TRBJ2-1, with D tentatively TRBD2 (5 bases). This CDR3 has 13 residues. V lost 5 bases, J lost 2 bases, and 8 bases lay in between. CDR1 and CDR2 from the germline V gene are SGHRS and YFSETQ.